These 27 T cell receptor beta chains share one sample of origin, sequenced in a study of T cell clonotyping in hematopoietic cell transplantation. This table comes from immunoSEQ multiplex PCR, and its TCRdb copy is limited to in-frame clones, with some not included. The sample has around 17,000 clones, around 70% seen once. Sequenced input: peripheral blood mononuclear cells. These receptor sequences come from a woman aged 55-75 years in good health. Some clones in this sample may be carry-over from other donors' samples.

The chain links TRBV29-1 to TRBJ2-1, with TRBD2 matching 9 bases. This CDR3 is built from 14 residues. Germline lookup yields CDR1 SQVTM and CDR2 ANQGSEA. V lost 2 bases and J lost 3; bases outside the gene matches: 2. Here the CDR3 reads CSVETSGFYNEQFF. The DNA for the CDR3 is TGCAGCGTTGAAACTAGCGGGTTCTACAATGAGCAGTTCTTC.

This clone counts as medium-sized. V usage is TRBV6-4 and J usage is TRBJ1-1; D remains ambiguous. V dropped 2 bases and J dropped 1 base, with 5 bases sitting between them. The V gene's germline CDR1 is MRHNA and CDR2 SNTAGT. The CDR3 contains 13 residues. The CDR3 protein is CASSDKENTEAFF. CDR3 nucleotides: TGTGCCAGCAGTGACAAGGAGAACACTGAAGCTTTCTTT.

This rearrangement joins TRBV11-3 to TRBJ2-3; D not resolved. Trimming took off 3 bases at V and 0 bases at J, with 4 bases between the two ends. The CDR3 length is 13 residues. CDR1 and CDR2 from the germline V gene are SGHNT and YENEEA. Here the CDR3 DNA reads TGTGCCAGCAGCTTGGGCAGCACAGATACGCAGTATTTT. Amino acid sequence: CASSLGSTDTQYF. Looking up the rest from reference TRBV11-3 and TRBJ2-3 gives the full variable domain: EAGVVQSPRYKIIEKKQPVAFWCNPISGHNTLYWYLQNLGQGPELLIRYENEEAVDDSQLPKDRFSAERLKGVDSTLKIQPAELGDSAVYLCASSLGSTDTQYFGPGTRLTVL.

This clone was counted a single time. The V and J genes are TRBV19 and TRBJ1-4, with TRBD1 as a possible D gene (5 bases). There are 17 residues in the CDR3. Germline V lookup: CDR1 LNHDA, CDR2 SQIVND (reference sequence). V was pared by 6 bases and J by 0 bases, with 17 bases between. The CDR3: CASRGSGTDATNEKLFF. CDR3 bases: TGTGCCAGTAGGGGATCCGGGACGGACGCAACTAATGAAAAACTGTTTTTT.

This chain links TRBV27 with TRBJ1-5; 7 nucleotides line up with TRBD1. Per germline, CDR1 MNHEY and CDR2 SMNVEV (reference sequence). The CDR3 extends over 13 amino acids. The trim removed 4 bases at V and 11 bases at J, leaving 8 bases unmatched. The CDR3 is CASSSQGFGAQHF. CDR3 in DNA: TGTGCCAGCAGTTCACAGGGGTTCGGGGCCCAGCATTTT.

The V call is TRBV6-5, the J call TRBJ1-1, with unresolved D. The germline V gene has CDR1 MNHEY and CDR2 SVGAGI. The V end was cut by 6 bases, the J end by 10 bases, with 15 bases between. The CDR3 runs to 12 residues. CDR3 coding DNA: TGTGCCAGCAGGACCACGTTTGGGTTAGCTTTCTTT. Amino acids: CASRTTFGLAFF.

CDR3 in amino acids: CSVNDRGGAEAFF. The CDR3 DNA reads as TGCAGCGTCAATGACAGGGGTGGGGCTGAAGCTTTCTTT. The V gene is TRBV29-1, the J gene TRBJ1-1; 8 nucleotides align to TRBD1. Losses at the gene ends were 6 bases for V and 6 bases for J; bases not matched to a gene: 9. The germline V gene has CDR1 SQVTM and CDR2 ANQGSEA. The CDR3 spans 13 residues.

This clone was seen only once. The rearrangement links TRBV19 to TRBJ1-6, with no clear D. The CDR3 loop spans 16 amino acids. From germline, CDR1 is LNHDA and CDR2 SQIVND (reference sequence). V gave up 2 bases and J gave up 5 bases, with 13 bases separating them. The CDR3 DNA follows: TGTGCCAGTAGTATATTTTGGGGTGGAGATAATTCACCCCTCCACTTT. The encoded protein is CASSIFWGGDNSPLHF.

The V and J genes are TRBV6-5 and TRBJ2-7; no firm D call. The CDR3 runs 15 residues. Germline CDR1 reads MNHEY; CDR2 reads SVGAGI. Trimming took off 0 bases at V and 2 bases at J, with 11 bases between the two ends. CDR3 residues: CASSYSSYNAYEQYF. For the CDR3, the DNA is TGTGCCAGCAGTTACTCAAGCTACAATGCCTACGAGCAGTACTTC.

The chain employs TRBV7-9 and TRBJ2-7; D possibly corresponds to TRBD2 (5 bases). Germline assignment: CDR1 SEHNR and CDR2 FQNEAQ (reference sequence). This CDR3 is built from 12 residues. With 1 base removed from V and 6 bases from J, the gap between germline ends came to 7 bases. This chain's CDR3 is CASSLGSVEQYF. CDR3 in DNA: TGTGCCAGCAGCTTAGGTAGCGTCGAGCAGTACTTC.

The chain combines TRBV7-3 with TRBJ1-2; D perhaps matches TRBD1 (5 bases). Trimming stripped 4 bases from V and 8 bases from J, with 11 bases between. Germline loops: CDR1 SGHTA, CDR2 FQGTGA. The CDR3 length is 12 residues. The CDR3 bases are TGTGCCAGCAGCTCAGGGAGTCCCGGCTACACCTTC. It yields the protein CASSSGSPGYTF. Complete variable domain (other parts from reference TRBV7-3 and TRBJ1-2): GAGVSQTPSNKVTEKGKYVELRCDPISGHTALYWYRQSLGQGPEFLIYFQGTGAADDSGLPNDRFFAVRPEGSVSTLKIQRTERGDSAVYLCASSSGSPGYTFGSGTRLTVV.

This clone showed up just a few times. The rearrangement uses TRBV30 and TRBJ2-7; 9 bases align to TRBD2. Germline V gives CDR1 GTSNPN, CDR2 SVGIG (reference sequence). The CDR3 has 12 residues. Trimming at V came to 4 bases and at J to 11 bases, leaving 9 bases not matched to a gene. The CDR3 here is CAWTIPSGIKYF. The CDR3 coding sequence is TGTGCCTGGACTATCCCTAGCGGGATTAAGTACTTC.

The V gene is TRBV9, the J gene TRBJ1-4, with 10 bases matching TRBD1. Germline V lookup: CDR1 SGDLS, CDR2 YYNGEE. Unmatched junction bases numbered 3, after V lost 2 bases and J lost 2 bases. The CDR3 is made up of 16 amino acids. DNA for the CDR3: TGTGCCAGCAGCGTCGACAGGGGGCTGACTAATGAAAAACTGTTTTTT. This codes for CASSVDRGLTNEKLFF. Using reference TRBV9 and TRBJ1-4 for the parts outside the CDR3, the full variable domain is DSGVTQTPKHLITATGQRVTLRCSPRSGDLSVYWYQQSLDQGLQFLIQYYNGEERAKGNILERFSAQQFPDLHSELNLSSLELGDSALYFCASSVDRGLTNEKLFFGSGTQLSVL.

CDR3 nucleotide sequence: TGTGCCTGGAGTGTACCCCCGAAGACCGGGACAGAGGCCGAGCAGTACTTC. The encoded protein is CAWSVPPKTGTEAEQYF. The chain combines TRBV30 with TRBJ2-7; 7 bases map to TRBD1. The CDR3 has 17 amino acids. Germline loops: CDR1 GTSNPN, CDR2 SVGIG (reference sequence). V was pared by 0 bases and J by 6 bases, with 17 bases of the junction left unmatched. The full variable domain, with the rest looked up from reference TRBV30 and TRBJ2-7, is SQTIHQWPATLVQPVGSPLSLECTVEGTSNPNLYWYRQAAGRGLQLLFYSVGIGQISSEVPQNLSASRPQDRQFILSSKKLLLSDSGFYLCAWSVPPKTGTEAEQYFGPGTRLTVT.

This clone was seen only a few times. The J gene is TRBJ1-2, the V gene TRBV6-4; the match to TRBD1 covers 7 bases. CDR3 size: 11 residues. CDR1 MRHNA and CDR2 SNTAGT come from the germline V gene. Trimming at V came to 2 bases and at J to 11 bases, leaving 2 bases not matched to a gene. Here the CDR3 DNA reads TGTGCCAGCAGTGACCCCAGGGGGTACACCTTC. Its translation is CASSDPRGYTF.

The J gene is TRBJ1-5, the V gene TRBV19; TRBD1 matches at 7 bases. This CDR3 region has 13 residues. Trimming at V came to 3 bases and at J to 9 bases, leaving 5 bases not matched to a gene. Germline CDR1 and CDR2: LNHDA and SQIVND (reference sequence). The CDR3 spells CASSMGGDRPQHF. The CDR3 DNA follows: TGTGCCAGTAGTATGGGGGGGGACAGGCCCCAGCATTTT.

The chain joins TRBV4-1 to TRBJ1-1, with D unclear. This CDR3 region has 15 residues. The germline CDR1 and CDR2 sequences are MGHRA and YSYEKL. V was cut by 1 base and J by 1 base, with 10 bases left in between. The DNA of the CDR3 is TGCGCCAGCAGCCAAGGGCGGCAGGCGAACACTGAAGCTTTCTTT. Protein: CASSQGRQANTEAFF.

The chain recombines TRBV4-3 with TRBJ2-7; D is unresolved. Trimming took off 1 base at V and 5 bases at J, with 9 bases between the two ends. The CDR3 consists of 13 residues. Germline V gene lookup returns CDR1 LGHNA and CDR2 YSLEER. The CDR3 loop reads CASSQVGRHEQYF. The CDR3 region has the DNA TGCGCCAGCAGCCAAGTGGGAAGGCACGAGCAGTACTTC.

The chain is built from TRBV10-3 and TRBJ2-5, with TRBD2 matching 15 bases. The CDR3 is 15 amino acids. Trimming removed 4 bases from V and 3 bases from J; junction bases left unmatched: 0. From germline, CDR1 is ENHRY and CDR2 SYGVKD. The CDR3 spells CAISGTSGGEETQYF. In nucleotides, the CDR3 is TGTGCCATCAGTGGGACTAGCGGGGGGGAAGAGACCCAGTACTTC.

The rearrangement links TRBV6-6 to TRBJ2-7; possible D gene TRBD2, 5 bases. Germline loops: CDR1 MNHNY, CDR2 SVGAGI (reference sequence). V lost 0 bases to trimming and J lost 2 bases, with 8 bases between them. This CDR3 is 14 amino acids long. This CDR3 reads CASSYSSGAYEQYF. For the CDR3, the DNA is TGTGCCAGCAGTTACTCGAGCGGTGCCTACGAGCAGTACTTC.

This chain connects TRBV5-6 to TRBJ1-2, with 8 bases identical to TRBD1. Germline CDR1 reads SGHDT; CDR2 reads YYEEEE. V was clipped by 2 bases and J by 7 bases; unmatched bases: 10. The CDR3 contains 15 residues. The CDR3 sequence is CASSFRGQGTGGYTF. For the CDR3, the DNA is TGTGCCAGCAGCTTTCGAGGACAGGGAACGGGTGGCTACACCTTC.

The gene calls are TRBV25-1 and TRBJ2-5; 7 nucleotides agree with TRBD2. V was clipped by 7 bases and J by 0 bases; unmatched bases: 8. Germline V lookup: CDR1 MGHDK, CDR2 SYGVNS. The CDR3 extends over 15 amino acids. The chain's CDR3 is CASNSMSGNQETQYF. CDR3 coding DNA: TGTGCCAGCAACTCTATGAGCGGGAACCAAGAGACCCAGTACTTC.

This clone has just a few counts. CDR3: CAWSVNPGYGYTF. CDR3 coding DNA: TGTGCCTGGAGTGTGAACCCCGGCTATGGCTACACCTTC. This rearrangement joins TRBV30 to TRBJ1-2; D unclear. The CDR3 totals 13 residues. Germline values: CDR1 GTSNPN, CDR2 SVGIG (reference sequence). Trimming stripped 0 bases from V and 4 bases from J, with 9 bases between.

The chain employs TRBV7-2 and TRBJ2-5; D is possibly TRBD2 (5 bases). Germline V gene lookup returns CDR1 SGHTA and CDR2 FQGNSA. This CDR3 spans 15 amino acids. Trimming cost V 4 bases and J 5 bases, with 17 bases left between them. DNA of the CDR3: TGTGCCAGCAGCTCGGACGGAGGTCTGGAGGAGACCCAGTACTTC. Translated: CASSSDGGLEETQYF.

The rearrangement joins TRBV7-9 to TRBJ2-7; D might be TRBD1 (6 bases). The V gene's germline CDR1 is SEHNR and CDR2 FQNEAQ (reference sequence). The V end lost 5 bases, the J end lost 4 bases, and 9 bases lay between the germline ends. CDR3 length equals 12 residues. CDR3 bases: TGTGCCAGCAGCGCCAGGGGTTACGAGCAGTACTTC. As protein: CASSARGYEQYF.

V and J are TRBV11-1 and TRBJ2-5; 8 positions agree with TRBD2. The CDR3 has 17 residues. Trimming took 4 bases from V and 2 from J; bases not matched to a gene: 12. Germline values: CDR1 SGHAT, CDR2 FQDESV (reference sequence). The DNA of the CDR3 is TGTGCCAGCAGCTCCCTCGTCGGGGGGGCTAAACAAGAGACCCAGTACTTC. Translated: CASSSLVGGAKQETQYF.

In nucleotides, the CDR3 is TGTGCCAGTTTACAAAACAGGGGTAGCGCCGGGGAGCTGTTTTTT. Translated, it gives CASLQNRGSAGELFF. The chain couples TRBV19 to TRBJ2-2, with 7 bases identical to TRBD1. Germline V lookup: CDR1 LNHDA, CDR2 SQIVND (reference sequence). The length of the CDR3 is 15 residues. V lost 8 bases, J lost 6 bases, and 12 bases stayed unmatched.